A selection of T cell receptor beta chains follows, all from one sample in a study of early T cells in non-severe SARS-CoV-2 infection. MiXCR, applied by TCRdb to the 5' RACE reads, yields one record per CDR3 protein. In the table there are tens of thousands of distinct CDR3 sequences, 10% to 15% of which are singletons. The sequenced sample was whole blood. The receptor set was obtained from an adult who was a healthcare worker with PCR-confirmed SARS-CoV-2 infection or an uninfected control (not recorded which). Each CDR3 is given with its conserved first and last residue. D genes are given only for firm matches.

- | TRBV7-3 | CASSLDSSGANVLTF
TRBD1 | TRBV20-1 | CSAGDRNYEQYF
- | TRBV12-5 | CASGLGVGTDTQYF
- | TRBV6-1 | CASEKGDAYNEQFF
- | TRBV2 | CASKGYSNQPQHF
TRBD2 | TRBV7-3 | CASSPAGGLAGTDTQYF
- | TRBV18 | CASSPLAGKLQGNQPQHF
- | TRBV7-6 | CASSLRPATGIQPQHF
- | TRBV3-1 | CASSQRLGEKLFF
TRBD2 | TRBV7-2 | CASTLSGGGTQYF
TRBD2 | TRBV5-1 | CASSRERENGEQYF
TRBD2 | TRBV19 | CASSSGRAASYNEQFF
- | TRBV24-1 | CATSDEGDTGELFF
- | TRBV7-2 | CASSLRIVGEQYF